This TCR beta chain was recovered during a study of response to subunit inactivated influenza vaccine. There are 15 residues in the CDR3. With 5 bases clipped from V and 6 bases from J, the junction kept 7 bases outside the gene matches. Germline CDR1 SGHAT, CDR2 FQNNGV. TCRdb reprocessed the RT-PCR reads with MiXCR, giving one entry per CDR3 protein. The data hold under 800,000 distinct CDR3 sequences, with approximately 15% observed a single time. The sequences come from PBMCs from blood, collected less than 15 days before vaccination. The chain employs TRBV11-2 and TRBJ2-1; 10 bases line up with TRBD2. The sequence was collected from a middle-aged man who received an inactivated influenza vaccine. Written as DNA, the CDR3 is TGTGCCAGCAGCCCAAGCGGGAGGGGATTCAATGAGCAGTTCTTC. Translation gives CASSPSGRGFNEQFF.